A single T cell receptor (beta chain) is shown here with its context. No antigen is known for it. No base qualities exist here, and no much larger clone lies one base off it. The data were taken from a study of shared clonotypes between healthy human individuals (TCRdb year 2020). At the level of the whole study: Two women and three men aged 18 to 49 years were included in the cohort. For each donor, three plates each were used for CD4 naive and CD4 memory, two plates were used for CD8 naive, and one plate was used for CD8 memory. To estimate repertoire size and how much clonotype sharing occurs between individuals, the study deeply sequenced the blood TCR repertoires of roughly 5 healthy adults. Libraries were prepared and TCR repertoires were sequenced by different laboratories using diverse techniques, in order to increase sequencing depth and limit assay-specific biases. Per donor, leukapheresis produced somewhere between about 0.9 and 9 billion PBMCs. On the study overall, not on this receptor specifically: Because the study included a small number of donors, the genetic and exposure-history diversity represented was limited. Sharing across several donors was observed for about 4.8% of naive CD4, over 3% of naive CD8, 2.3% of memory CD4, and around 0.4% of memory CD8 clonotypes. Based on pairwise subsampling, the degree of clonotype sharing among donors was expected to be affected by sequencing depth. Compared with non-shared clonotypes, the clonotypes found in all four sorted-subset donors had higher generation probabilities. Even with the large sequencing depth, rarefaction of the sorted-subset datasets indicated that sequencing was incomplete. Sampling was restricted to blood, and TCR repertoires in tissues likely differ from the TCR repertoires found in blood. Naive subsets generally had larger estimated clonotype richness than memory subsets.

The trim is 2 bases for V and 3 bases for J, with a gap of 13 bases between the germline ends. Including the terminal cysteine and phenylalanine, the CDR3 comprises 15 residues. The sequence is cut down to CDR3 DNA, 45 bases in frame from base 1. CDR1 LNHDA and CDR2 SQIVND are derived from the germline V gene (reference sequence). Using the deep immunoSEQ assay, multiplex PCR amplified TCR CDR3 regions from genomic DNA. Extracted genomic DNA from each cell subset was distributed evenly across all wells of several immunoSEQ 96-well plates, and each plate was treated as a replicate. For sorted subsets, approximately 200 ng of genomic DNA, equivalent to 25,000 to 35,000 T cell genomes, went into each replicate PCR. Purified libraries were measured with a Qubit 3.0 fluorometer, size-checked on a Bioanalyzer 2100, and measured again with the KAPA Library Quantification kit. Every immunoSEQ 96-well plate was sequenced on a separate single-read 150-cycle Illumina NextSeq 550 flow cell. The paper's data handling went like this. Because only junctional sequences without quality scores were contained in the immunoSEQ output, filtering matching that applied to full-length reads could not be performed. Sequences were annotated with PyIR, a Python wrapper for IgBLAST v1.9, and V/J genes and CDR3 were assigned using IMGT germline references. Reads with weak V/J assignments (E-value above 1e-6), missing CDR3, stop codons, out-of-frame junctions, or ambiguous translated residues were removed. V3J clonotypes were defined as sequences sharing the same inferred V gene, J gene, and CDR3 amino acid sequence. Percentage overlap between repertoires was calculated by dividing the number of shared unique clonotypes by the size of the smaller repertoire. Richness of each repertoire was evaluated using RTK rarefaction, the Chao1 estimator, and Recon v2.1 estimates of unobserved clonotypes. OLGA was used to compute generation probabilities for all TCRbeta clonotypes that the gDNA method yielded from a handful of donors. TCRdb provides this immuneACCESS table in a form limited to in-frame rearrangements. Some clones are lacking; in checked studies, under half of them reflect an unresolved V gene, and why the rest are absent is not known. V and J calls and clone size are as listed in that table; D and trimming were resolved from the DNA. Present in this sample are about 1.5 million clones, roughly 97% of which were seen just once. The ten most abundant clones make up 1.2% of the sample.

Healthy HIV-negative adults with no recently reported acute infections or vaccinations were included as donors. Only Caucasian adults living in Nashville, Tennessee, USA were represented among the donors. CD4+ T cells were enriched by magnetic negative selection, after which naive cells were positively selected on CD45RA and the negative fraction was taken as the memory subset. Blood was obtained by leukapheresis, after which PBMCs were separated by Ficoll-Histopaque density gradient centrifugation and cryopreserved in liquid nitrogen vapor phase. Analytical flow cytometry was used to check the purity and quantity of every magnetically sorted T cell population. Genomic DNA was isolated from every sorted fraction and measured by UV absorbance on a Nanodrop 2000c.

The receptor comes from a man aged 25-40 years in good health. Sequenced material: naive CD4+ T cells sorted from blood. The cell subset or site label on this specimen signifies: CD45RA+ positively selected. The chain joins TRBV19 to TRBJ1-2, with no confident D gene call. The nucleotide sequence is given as TGTGCCAGTAGTATAAACGGCCTGGGAGACTATGGCTACACCTTC. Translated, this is CASSINGLGDYGYTF.